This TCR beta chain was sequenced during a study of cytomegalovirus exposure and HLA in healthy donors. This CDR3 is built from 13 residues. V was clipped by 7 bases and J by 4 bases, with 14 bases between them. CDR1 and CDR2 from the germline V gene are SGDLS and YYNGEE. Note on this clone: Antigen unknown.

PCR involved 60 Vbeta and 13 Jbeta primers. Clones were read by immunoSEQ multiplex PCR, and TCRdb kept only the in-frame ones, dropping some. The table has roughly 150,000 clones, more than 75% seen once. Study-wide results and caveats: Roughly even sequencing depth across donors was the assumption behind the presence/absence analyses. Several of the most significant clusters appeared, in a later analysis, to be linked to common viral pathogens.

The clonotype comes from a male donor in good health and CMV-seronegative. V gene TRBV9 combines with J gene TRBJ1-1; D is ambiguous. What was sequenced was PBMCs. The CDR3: CASSTGGGTEAFF. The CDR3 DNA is TGTGCCAGCTCGACTGGAGGAGGCACTGAAGCTTTCTTT. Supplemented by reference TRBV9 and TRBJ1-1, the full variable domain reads DSGVTQTPKHLITATGQRVTLRCSPRSGDLSVYWYQQSLDQGLQFLIQYYNGEERAKGNILERFSAQQFPDLHSELNLSSLELGDSALYFCASSTGGGTEAFFGQGTRLTVV.